The 31 T cell receptor beta chains below all came from one sample that was sequenced in a study of quantifying T cell responses using KT2 cells. Turning to the study itself: TCR alpha and beta constant-region primers primed reverse transcription of RNA.

The cDNA 3' end received a ligated oligonucleotide with a UMI. The first PCR ran three to four cycles with an equimolar RC1.1 and RC1.2 beta primer mix. A single record per CDR3 protein comes from TCRdb applying MiXCR to the UMI-ligation and nested PCR reads. This sample has tens of thousands of distinct CDR3 sequences, with roughly an eighth found just once. Sequenced input: PBMCs spiked with cells of the T cell clone KT2. The receptors stem from a human donor.

The chain joins TRBV29-1 to TRBJ2-7, with D hard to call. Trimming stripped 5 bases from V and 0 bases from J, with 8 bases between. CDR1 is SQVTM and CDR2 is ANQGSEA in the germline V gene. This CDR3 is built from 12 residues. The CDR3 DNA reads TGCAGCGTTCAACGGTCCTCCTACGAGCAGTACTTC. It yields the protein CSVQRSSYEQYF.

This clonotype occurred many times. This rearrangement joins TRBV6-1 to TRBJ2-6, with D possibly TRBD2 on 5 matching bases. This CDR3 has 15 amino acids. Per germline, CDR1 MNHNS and CDR2 SASEGT. V lost 3 bases and J lost 0, with 6 bases in between. The CDR3 DNA reads TGTGCCAGCAGTGAGGGAGCCTCTGGGGCCAACGTCCTGACTTTC. Translation gives CASSEGASGANVLTF.

The CDR3: CASSLEVGRGYEQYF. The CDR3 coding sequence is TGCGCCAGCAGCTTGGAAGTGGGCAGGGGTTACGAGCAGTACTTC. V usage is TRBV5-1 and J usage is TRBJ2-7; tentatively, D is TRBD1 (6 bases). The CDR3 extends over 15 amino acids. V lost 0 bases and J 4 bases, leaving 14 bases between the germline ends. Germline loops: CDR1 SGHRS, CDR2 YFSETQ.

V and J are TRBV6-5 and TRBJ1-2; D unresolved. V lost 2 bases and J lost 1, with 8 bases in between. CDR3 length equals 14 residues. Germline V gene lookup returns CDR1 MNHEY and CDR2 SVGAGI. The CDR3 region has the DNA TGTGCCAGCAGTTACACACAGAGTAACTATGGCTACACCTTC. Translated, it gives CASSYTQSNYGYTF.

The chain carries TRBV20-1 and TRBJ1-1; D possibly corresponds to TRBD1 (6 bases). The CDR3 covers 12 residues. The germline CDR1 and CDR2 sequences are DFQATT and SNEGSKA (reference sequence). The CDR3 nucleotides read TGCAAGATGTTCAGGGGCAACACTGAAGCTTTCTTT. Translating gives CKMFRGNTEAFF.

The rearrangement joins TRBV12-3 or TRBV12-4 to TRBJ2-1; TRBD2 matches 8 bases. The CDR3 sequence is 17 residues long. The ends lost 2 bases at V and 0 bases at J; junction bases unmatched: 6. DNA for the CDR3: TGTGCCAGCAGTTTAAGGCGGGGGGCTCTCTCCTACAATGAGCAGTTCTTC. Protein sequence: CASSLRRGALSYNEQFF.

This clonotype was detected only a few times. This chain connects TRBV6-5 to TRBJ1-1; 10 bases agree with TRBD1. The germline V gene encodes CDR1 MNHEY and CDR2 SVGAGI. The CDR3 loop spans 16 amino acids. V lost 5 bases to trimming and J lost 7 bases; unmatched junction nucleotides: 13. CDR3 residues: CASSRGMGQGNREAFF. CDR3 DNA: TGTGCCAGCAGTCGTGGAATGGGACAGGGGAATCGTGAAGCTTTCTTT.

This clonotype was found a few times. The genes are TRBV5-6 and TRBJ1-3, with a tentative D call TRBD1 (5 bases). V was shortened by 4 bases and J by 4 bases, with 12 bases between the two germline ends. The CDR3 totals 14 residues. Germline V gene data show CDR1 as SGHDT and CDR2 as YYEEEE. CDR3 in amino acids: CASSPGTGGNTIYF. In DNA form, the CDR3 reads TGTGCCAGCAGCCCAGGGACGGGCGGAAACACCATATATTTT.

CDR3 coding DNA: TGTGCCAGCAGTACCCGTGTTGGGACAGGGATATTTCGTGCGAACACCGGGGAGCTGTTTTTT. Translating gives CASSTRVGTGIFRANTGELFF. The V and J genes are TRBV12-3 or TRBV12-4 and TRBJ2-2; 9 bases are shared with TRBD1. V lost 5 bases to trimming and J lost 0 bases; unmatched junction nucleotides: 19. This CDR3 has 21 amino acids.

The V call is TRBV6-4, the J call TRBJ2-3, with D uncertain. This CDR3 is built from 15 residues. The V end was cut by 2 bases, the J end by 2 bases, with 11 bases between. Germline assignment: CDR1 MRHNA and CDR2 SNTAGT. CDR3 DNA: TGTGCCAGCAGTGACAGGGAAGCTGACACAGATACGCAGTATTTT. It encodes CASSDREADTDTQYF.

This clonotype showed up just a few times. V is TRBV6-5 and J is TRBJ1-5; D remains ambiguous. V dropped 6 bases and J dropped 6 bases, with 12 bases sitting between them. Germline loops: CDR1 MNHEY, CDR2 SVGAGI. This CDR3 comprises 13 residues. The CDR3 sequence is CASRPDGSQPQHF. CDR3 in DNA: TGTGCCAGCAGGCCAGACGGTAGTCAGCCCCAGCATTTT.

This clonotype came up a few times. V and J are TRBV20-1 and TRBJ2-4, with TRBD1 matching 11 bases. Trimming cost V 0 bases and J 0 bases; bases outside gene matches: 10. Germline lookup yields CDR1 DFQATT and CDR2 SNEGSKA (reference sequence). The CDR3 has 19 residues. CDR3 DNA sequence: TGCAGTGCTAGAGATCCGGGACAGGGGGGCACTTTAGCCAAAAACATTCAGTACTTC. Amino acids: CSARDPGQGGTLAKNIQYF.

This chain joins TRBV3-1 and TRBJ1-1, with D unclear. This CDR3 spans 16 amino acids. Germline-derived CDR1 and CDR2 are LGHDT and YNNKEL (reference sequence). Trimming pared 0 bases from V and 8 bases from J, leaving 19 bases between. This CDR3 is CASSQEGGRNGGEAFF. CDR3 nucleotides: TGTGCCAGCAGCCAAGAGGGCGGCAGAAATGGCGGAGAAGCTTTCTTT.

The count of this clonotype is one. This chain uses TRBV12-3 or TRBV12-4 with TRBJ2-1, with 10 nucleotides matching TRBD2. The length of the CDR3 is 16 residues. Unmatched junction bases numbered 8, after V lost 6 bases and J lost 3 bases. The CDR3 DNA sequence: TGTGCCAGCAGCCGTAGGGGACTAGCGCTCTACAATGAGCAGTTCTTC. This encodes CASSRRGLALYNEQFF.

This clonotype has a count of ten or more. The chain is built from TRBV29-1 and TRBJ2-2; either TRBD1 or TRBD2 may fit D (5 bases each). This CDR3 spans 14 amino acids. Germline loops: CDR1 SQVTM, CDR2 ANQGSEA. V lost 6 bases and J lost 2, with 13 bases in between. The CDR3 region has the DNA TGCAGCGTCGCTTCCGGGACCAACACCGGGGAGCTGTTTTTT. This codes for CSVASGTNTGELFF.

This clonotype was detected a few times. V usage is TRBV7-9 and J usage is TRBJ1-6; 11 nucleotides line up with TRBD1. CDR3 length: 15 amino acids. Per the germline V gene, CDR1 is SEHNR and CDR2 is FQNEAQ (reference sequence). J was trimmed by 3 bases and V by 5 bases; bases with no gene match: 0. The CDR3: CASSGTGGYNSPLHF. In nucleotides, the CDR3 is TGTGCCAGCAGCGGGACAGGGGGCTATAATTCACCCCTCCACTTT.

About this clonotype itself: A read error may account for a junction end that differs from germline. The V gene is TRBV27, the J gene TRBJ2-7; 7 positions agree with TRBD1. CDR1 and CDR2 from the germline V gene are MNHEY and SMNVEV (reference sequence). CDR3 length equals 14 residues. The CDR3 nucleotides are TGTGCCAGAAGTTTATCGGGACAGCCCTACGAGCAGTACTTC. Amino acids: CARSLSGQPYEQYF.

Ten or more counts support this clonotype. V is TRBV20-1 and J is TRBJ1-2, with a possible D match to TRBD1 (5 bases). Between the trimmed V and J ends, which lost 5 bases and 4 bases, there was a span of 14 bases. The CDR3 covers 13 residues. Germline values: CDR1 DFQATT, CDR2 SNEGSKA (reference sequence). The CDR3 coding sequence is TGCAGTGCTCTGGGTACAGGACTCTATGGCTACACCTTC. Amino acid sequence: CSALGTGLYGYTF.

This clonotype has a handful of counts. The chain combines TRBV2 with TRBJ1-1; 10 bases align to TRBD1. V gave up 8 bases and J gave up 3 bases; unmatched junction bases: 3. Germline V gene lookup returns CDR1 SNHLY and CDR2 FYNNEI. The CDR3 consists of 13 residues. This CDR3 is CASEGQGYTEAFF. The CDR3, as DNA: TGTGCCAGCGAGGGACAGGGGTACACTGAAGCTTTCTTT. Combining the CDR3 with reference TRBV2 and TRBJ1-1 gives the whole variable domain EPEVTQTPSHQVTQMGQEVILRCVPISNHLYFYWYRQILGQKVEFLVSFYNNEISEKSEIFDDQFSVERPDGSNFTLKIRSTKLEDSAMYFCASEGQGYTEAFFGQGTRLTVV.

This clonotype was detected only a few times. The chain couples TRBV2 to TRBJ1-4, with D uncertain. Trimming pared 7 bases from V and 0 bases from J, leaving 9 bases between. Germline values: CDR1 SNHLY, CDR2 FYNNEI. The CDR3 has 14 amino acids. This CDR3 is CASNPRSTNEKLFF. The CDR3 nucleotides read TGTGCCAGCAACCCCAGATCAACTAATGAAAAACTGTTTTTT.

The V gene is TRBV29-1, the J gene TRBJ2-5; 8 bases line up with TRBD2. CDR3 length: 13 residues. Unmatched junction bases numbered 8, after V lost 2 bases and J lost 9 bases. The germline V gene has CDR1 SQVTM and CDR2 ANQGSEA. The CDR3 loop reads CSVEQTSGSAQYF. The CDR3 DNA sequence: TGCAGCGTTGAACAAACTAGCGGATCGGCCCAGTACTTC.

Many counts were recorded for this clonotype. The rearrangement uses TRBV7-9 and TRBJ2-3, with D possibly being TRBD2 (6 bases). Germline CDR1 is SEHNR and CDR2 is FQNEAQ (reference sequence). Trimming left V 5 bases short and J 4 bases short, with 13 bases between. This CDR3 has 14 amino acids. The CDR3: CASSPPSVPDTQYF. Written as DNA, the CDR3 is TGTGCCAGCAGCCCCCCTAGCGTGCCAGATACGCAGTATTTT. Full variable domain (rest looked up from reference TRBV7-9 and TRBJ2-3): DTGVSQNPRHKITKRGQNVTFRCDPISEHNRLYWYRQTLGQGPEFLTYFQNEAQLEKSRLLSDRFSAERPKGSFSTLEIQRTEQGDSAMYLCASSPPSVPDTQYFGPGTRLTVL.

This clonotype occurred many times. The chain recombines TRBV4-3 with TRBJ2-7; D remains unclear. Trimming shortened V by 0 bases and J by 3 bases, and 15 bases separated the two germline ends. In germline, CDR1 is LGHNA, CDR2 YSLEER. There are 16 residues in the CDR3. CDR3 in amino acids: CASSQDRTGANYEQYF. The CDR3 DNA is TGCGCCAGCAGCCAAGATCGAACGGGCGCAAACTACGAGCAGTACTTC.

This clonotype showed up just a few times. For the CDR3, the DNA is TGCGCCAGCAGCCCGACCCGGGACAGCTCCTACGAGCAGTACTTC. Its translation: CASSPTRDSSYEQYF. V usage is TRBV5-1 and J usage is TRBJ2-7, with 7 bases aligning to TRBD1. Germline V CDR1 and CDR2: SGHRS, YFSETQ. The CDR3 extends over 15 amino acids. The ends lost 4 bases at V and 0 bases at J; junction bases unmatched: 7. The full variable domain, rest sourced from reference TRBV5-1 and TRBJ2-7, is KAGVTQTPRYLIKTRGQQVTLSCSPISGHRSVSWYQQTPGQGLQFLFEYFSETQRNKGNFPGRFSGRQFSNSRSEMNVSTLELGDSALYLCASSPTRDSSYEQYFGPGTRLTVT.

The chain links TRBV27 to TRBJ1-2; D is ambiguous. Per the germline V gene, CDR1 is MNHEY and CDR2 is SMNVEV (reference sequence). This CDR3 comprises 15 residues. Trimming took off 0 bases at V and 5 bases at J, with 13 bases between the two ends. The CDR3 nucleotides are TGTGCCAGCAGTTTATCGCAGGCAGGAGCTTATGGCTACACCTTC. It translates to CASSLSQAGAYGYTF.

This chain uses TRBV6-2 or TRBV6-3 with TRBJ2-2, with TRBD1 matching 7 bases. This CDR3 region has 14 residues. Looked up from germline, CDR1 is MNHEY and CDR2 is SVGEGT. V shed 8 bases and J 6 bases; nucleotides not matched to a gene: 9. The CDR3, as DNA: TGTGCCAGCTCCACTTACAGGGGCGCCGGGGAGCTGTTTTTT. The encoded protein is CASSTYRGAGELFF.

This clonotype was counted only a few times. This chain uses TRBV13 with TRBJ2-3, with 9 bases that match TRBD2. CDR3 length: 14 amino acids. The germline CDR1 and CDR2 sequences are PRHDT and FYEKMQ (reference sequence). Unmatched junction bases numbered 5, after V lost 5 bases and J lost 5 bases. The CDR3 reads CASSLSGSRDTQYF. Written as DNA, the CDR3 is TGTGCCAGCAGCCTTAGCGGGAGTCGAGATACGCAGTATTTT.

This clonotype was found many times. The CDR3 region has the DNA TGTGCCAGCAGTTTTTCCTACGAGCAGTACTTC. Translated, it gives CASSFSYEQYF. The chain has TRBV6-2 or TRBV6-3 and TRBJ2-7; D remains unclear. Germline V CDR1 and CDR2: MNHEY, SVGEGT. This CDR3 spans 11 amino acids. V dropped 4 bases and J dropped 1 base, with 2 bases sitting between them.

This clonotype was counted only a few times. The chain employs TRBV6-5 and TRBJ2-6, with TRBD1 identical over 8 bases. CDR3 size: 18 residues. CDR1 is MNHEY, CDR2 SVGAGI, per germline. Trimming removed 5 bases from V and 0 bases from J; junction bases left unmatched: 9. CDR3 sequence reads: CASSRDRQGNSGANVLTF. The DNA for the CDR3 is TGTGCCAGCAGTAGGGACCGACAGGGGAACTCTGGGGCCAACGTCCTGACTTTC.

The chain couples TRBV10-2 to TRBJ2-7; tentative D call: TRBD2 (5 bases). The CDR3 is 13 residues long. Trimming removed 7 bases at V and 7 bases at J, with 17 bases between. Germline CDR1 reads WSHSY; CDR2 reads SAAADI. The CDR3 nucleotides are TGCGCCAGCATGAACCGGGAAAATCGGGAGCAGTACTTC. It yields the protein CASMNRENREQYF.

The chain recombines TRBV7-9 with TRBJ2-2; no firm D call. Germline CDR1 reads SEHNR; CDR2 reads FQNEAQ (reference sequence). The CDR3 extends over 17 amino acids. V dropped 5 bases and J dropped 0 bases, with 16 bases sitting between them. The CDR3 reads CASSHPSALPNTGELFF. The CDR3 DNA sequence: TGTGCCAGCAGCCACCCTTCAGCATTACCGAACACCGGGGAGCTGTTTTTT.